The 9 T cell receptor beta chains reported below all come from one sample, sequenced in a study of cytomegalovirus exposure and HLA in healthy donors. 13 Jbeta primers and 60 Vbeta primers were used for the PCR. The protocol was immunoSEQ multiplex PCR, while the TCRdb copy is restricted to in-frame clones and leaves out a portion. Here the sample spans approximately 100,000 clones, about 74% being singletons. The sequencing sample was made of PBMCs. The source of these receptors is a female donor in good health and CMV-seronegative.

The rearrangement joins TRBV19 to TRBJ2-1, with 7 positions matching TRBD2. Germline assignment: CDR1 LNHDA and CDR2 SQIVND (reference sequence). V was clipped by 5 bases and J by 5 bases; unmatched bases: 6. The CDR3 runs 14 residues. The CDR3: CASSWGEGHNEQFF. CDR3 DNA: TGTGCCAGTAGTTGGGGGGAGGGGCACAATGAGCAGTTCTTC.

The count of this clone is one. The rearrangement joins TRBV21-1 to TRBJ2-1; the listed D gene, TRBD1, was not tested against the DNA. TRBV21-1 is marked as a pseudogene. This CDR3 has 16 residues. CDR3 in amino acids: CASSKGWAGFDGEQFF. The CDR3 DNA sequence: TGTGCCAGCAGCAAAGGCTGGGCAGGGTTTGATGGTGAGCAGTTCTTC.

V is TRBV7-2 and J is TRBJ1-2, with D perhaps matching TRBD1 (5 bases). Trimming shortened V by 5 bases and J by 8 bases, and 15 bases separated the two germline ends. CDR1 and CDR2 (germline): SGHTA, FQGNSA. This CDR3 has 13 residues. This chain's CDR3 is CASSPGQGQGYTF. The CDR3 DNA reads TGTGCCAGCAGCCCAGGACAAGGGCAAGGCTACACCTTC.

This CDR3 is CASTVTGVGTDTQYF. CDR3 coding DNA: TGTGCCAGCACTGTAACGGGGGTTGGGACAGATACGCAGTATTTT. This chain uses TRBV9 with TRBJ2-3; D may be TRBD2 (6 bases). In germline, CDR1 is SGDLS, CDR2 YYNGEE. V lost 6 bases to trimming and J lost 3 bases, with 17 bases between them. The CDR3 has 15 residues. The variable domain in full, with the rest retrieved from reference TRBV9 and TRBJ2-3, is DSGVTQTPKHLITATGQRVTLRCSPRSGDLSVYWYQQSLDQGLQFLIQYYNGEERAKGNILERFSAQQFPDLHSELNLSSLELGDSALYFCASTVTGVGTDTQYFGPGTRLTVL.

This clone was counted between two and nine times. The chain recombines TRBV7-8 with TRBJ1-1; a possible D gene is TRBD1 (5 bases). With 5 bases removed from V and 2 bases from J, the gap between germline ends came to 9 bases. Germline values: CDR1 SGHVS, CDR2 FQNEAQ. The CDR3 sequence is 13 residues long. The CDR3 region is CASSGHVNTEAFF. CDR3 in DNA: TGTGCCAGCAGCGGACACGTAAACACTGAAGCTTTCTTT. Variable domain in full (rest from reference TRBV7-8 and TRBJ1-1): GAGVSQSPRYKVAKRGQDVALRCDPISGHVSLFWYQQALGQGPEFLTYFQNEAQLDKSGLPSDRFFAERPEGSVSTLKIQRTQQEDSAVYLCASSGHVNTEAFFGQGTRLTVV.

The chain uses TRBV30 and TRBJ2-5; 8 positions match TRBD1. CDR3 size: 19 residues. Germline trimming cut 0 bases from V and 5 bases from J; bases unmatched to any gene: 20. The germline V gene has CDR1 GTSNPN and CDR2 SVGIG (reference sequence). CDR3 in DNA: TGTGCCTGGAGTGTACGATCGATGGGCAGGGGGCAACTTTTGGAGACCCAGTACTTC. Protein: CAWSVRSMGRGQLLETQYF. The complete variable domain, with remaining parts taken from reference TRBV30 and TRBJ2-5, reads SQTIHQWPATLVQPVGSPLSLECTVEGTSNPNLYWYRQAAGRGLQLLFYSVGIGQISSEVPQNLSASRPQDRQFILSSKKLLLSDSGFYLCAWSVRSMGRGQLLETQYFGPGTRLLVL.

The chain carries TRBV9 and TRBJ1-1; D perhaps matches TRBD1 (5 bases). Trimming cost V 0 bases and J 1 base, with 10 bases left between them. Germline-derived CDR1 and CDR2 are SGDLS and YYNGEE. CDR3 length equals 15 residues. The CDR3 DNA sequence: TGTGCCAGCAGCGTAGGAGGAGGGGCGAACACTGAAGCTTTCTTT. Translated, it gives CASSVGGGANTEAFF.

The table lists this clone with a few counts. This rearrangement joins TRBV5-1 to TRBJ2-7; 9 bases fit TRBD1. The CDR3 consists of 14 residues. J lost 5 bases, V lost 3 bases, and 6 bases had no gene match. The germline CDR1 and CDR2 sequences are SGHRS and YFSETQ. The CDR3 nucleotides read TGCGCCAGCAGCTATGGGGACAGGGCGAACGAGCAGTACTTC. It encodes CASSYGDRANEQYF. Together with reference TRBV5-1 and TRBJ2-7, the CDR3 gives the full variable domain: KAGVTQTPRYLIKTRGQQVTLSCSPISGHRSVSWYQQTPGQGLQFLFEYFSETQRNKGNFPGRFSGRQFSNSRSEMNVSTLELGDSALYLCASSYGDRANEQYFGPGTRLTVT.

The chain links TRBV5-1 to TRBJ1-2; 8 nucleotides agree with TRBD1. The CDR3 spans 13 residues. Looked up from germline, CDR1 is SGHRS and CDR2 is YFSETQ. The J segment lost 7 bases and the V segment lost 4 bases, leaving 6 bases of the junction unmatched. The CDR3 reads CASSIQGDAGYTF. The DNA of the CDR3 is TGCGCCAGCAGCATACAGGGGGACGCTGGCTACACCTTC.